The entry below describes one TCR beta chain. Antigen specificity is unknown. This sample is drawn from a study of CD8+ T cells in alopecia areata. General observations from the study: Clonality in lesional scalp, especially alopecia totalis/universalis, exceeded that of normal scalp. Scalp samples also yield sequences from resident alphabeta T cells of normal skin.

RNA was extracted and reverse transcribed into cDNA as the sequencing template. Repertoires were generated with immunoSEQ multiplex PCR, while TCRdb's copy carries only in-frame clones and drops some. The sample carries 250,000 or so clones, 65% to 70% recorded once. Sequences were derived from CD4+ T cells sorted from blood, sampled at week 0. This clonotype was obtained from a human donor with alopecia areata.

The CDR3: CASSPDRLGYTF. For the CDR3, the DNA is TGTGCCAGCAGCCCCGACAGGTTGGGCTACACCTTC. This chain connects TRBV11-2 to TRBJ1-2; D might be TRBD1 (6 bases). The germline V gene has CDR1 SGHAT and CDR2 FQNNGV. Trimming shortened V by 5 bases and J by 8 bases, and 12 bases separated the two germline ends. The CDR3 contains 12 residues.